The clone carrying this T cell receptor (beta chain) turned up a few times. Its antigen is undetermined. These data belong to a study of T-cell memory formation after mild COVID-19. About the research overall: TCR clusters showed largely donor specificity. Overall study results and limits: Among CD4+ contracting clones, most were CM and EM, and CD8+ ones EMRA.

TCRdb used MiXCR to reprocess the 5' RACE reads, holding one entry per CDR3 protein. Of fewer than 200,000 distinct CDR3 sequences detected, around a fifth appear once; the ten largest clones hold about 23%. This TCR was recovered from an adult woman who had mild COVID-19 (a few samples of this study predate the infection). Cell type and time point are not known. The sample was PBMCs or a T cell subset sorted from them (not recorded which).

The chain's CDR3 is CATNSGGDYNEQFF. DNA for the CDR3: TGTGCCACCAATAGCGGGGGGGACTACAATGAGCAGTTCTTC. The chain recombines TRBV12-3 or TRBV12-4 with TRBJ2-1, with 11 bases lining up with TRBD2. The CDR3 is 14 residues long. V lost 10 bases, J lost 3 bases, and 5 bases stayed unmatched.